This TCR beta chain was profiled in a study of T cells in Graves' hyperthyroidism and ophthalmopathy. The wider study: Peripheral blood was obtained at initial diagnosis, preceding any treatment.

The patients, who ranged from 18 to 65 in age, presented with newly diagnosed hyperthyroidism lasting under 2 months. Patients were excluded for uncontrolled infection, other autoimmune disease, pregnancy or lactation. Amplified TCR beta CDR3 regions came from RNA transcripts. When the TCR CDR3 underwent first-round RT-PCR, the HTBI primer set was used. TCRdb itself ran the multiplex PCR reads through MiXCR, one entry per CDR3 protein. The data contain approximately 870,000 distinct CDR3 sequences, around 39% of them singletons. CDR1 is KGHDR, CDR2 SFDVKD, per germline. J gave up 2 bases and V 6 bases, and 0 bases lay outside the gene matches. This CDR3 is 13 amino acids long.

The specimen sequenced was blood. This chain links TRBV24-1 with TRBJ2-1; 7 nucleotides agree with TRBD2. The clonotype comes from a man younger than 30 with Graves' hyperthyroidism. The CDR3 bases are TGTGCCACCAGTACTAGCGCCTACAATGAGCAGTTCTTC. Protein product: CATSTSAYNEQFF.